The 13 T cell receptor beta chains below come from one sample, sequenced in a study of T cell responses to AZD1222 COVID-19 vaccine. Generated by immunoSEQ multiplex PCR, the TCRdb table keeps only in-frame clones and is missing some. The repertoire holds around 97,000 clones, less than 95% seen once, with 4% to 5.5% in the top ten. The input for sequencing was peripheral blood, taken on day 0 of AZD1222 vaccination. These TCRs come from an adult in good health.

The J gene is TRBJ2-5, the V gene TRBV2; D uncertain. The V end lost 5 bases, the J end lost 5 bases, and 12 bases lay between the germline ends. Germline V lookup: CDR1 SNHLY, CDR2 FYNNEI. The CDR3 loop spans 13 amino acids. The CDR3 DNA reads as TGTGCCAGCAGTCCGACTCGTGGGGAGACCCAGTACTTC. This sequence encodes CASSPTRGETQYF.

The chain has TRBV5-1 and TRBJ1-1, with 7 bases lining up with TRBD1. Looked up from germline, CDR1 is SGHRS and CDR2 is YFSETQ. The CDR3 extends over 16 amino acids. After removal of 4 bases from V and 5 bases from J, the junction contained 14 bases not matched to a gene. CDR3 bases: TGCGCCAGCAGCCCCCCCCTGTCCGGGACAGAAACTGAAGCTTTCTTT. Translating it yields CASSPPLSGTETEAFF.

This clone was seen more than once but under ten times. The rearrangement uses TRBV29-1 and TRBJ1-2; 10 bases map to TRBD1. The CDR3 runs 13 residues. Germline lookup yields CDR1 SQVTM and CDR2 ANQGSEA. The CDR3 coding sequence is TGCACCGACTGGAGGGACAGGGGCTATGGCTACACCTTC. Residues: CTDWRDRGYGYTF.

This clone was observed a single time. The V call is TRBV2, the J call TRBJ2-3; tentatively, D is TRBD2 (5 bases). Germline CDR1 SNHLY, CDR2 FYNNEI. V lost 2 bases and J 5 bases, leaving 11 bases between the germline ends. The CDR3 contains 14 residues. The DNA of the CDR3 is TGTGCCAGCAGTGAAATCCTAGCCCGAGATACGCAGTATTTT. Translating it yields CASSEILARDTQYF. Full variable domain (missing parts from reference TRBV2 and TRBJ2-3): EPEVTQTPSHQVTQMGQEVILRCVPISNHLYFYWYRQILGQKVEFLVSFYNNEISEKSEIFDDQFSVERPDGSNFTLKIRSTKLEDSAMYFCASSEILARDTQYFGPGTRLTVL.

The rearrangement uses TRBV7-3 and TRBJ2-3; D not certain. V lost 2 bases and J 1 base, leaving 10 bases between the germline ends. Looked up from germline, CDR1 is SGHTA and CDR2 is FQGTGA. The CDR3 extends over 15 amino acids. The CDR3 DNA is TGTGCCAGCAGCTTACGGCCGTGGGGCACAGATACGCAGTATTTT. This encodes CASSLRPWGTDTQYF.

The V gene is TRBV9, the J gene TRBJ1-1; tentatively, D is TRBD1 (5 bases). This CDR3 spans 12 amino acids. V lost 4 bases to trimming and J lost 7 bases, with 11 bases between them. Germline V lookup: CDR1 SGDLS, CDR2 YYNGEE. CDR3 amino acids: CASSTGGLEAFF. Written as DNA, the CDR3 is TGTGCCAGCAGCACCGGGGGACTTGAAGCTTTCTTT.

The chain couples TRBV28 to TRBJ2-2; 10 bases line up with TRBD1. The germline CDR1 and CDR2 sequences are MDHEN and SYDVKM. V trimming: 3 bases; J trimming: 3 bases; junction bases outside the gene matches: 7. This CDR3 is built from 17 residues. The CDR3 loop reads CASSLSDRGPDTGELFF. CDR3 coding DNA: TGTGCCAGCAGTTTGAGCGACAGGGGGCCTGACACCGGGGAGCTGTTTTTT. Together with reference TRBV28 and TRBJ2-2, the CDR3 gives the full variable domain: DVKVTQSSRYLVKRTGEKVFLECVQDMDHENMFWYRQDPGLGLRLIYFSYDVKMKEKGDIPEGYSVSREKKERFSLILESASTNQTSMYLCASSLSDRGPDTGELFFGEGSRLTVL.

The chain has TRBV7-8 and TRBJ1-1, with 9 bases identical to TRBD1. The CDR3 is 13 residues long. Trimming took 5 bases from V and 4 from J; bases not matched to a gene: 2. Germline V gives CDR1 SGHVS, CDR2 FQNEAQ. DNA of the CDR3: TGTGCCAGCAGCAAGGACAGGGGCACTGAAGCTTTCTTT. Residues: CASSKDRGTEAFF.

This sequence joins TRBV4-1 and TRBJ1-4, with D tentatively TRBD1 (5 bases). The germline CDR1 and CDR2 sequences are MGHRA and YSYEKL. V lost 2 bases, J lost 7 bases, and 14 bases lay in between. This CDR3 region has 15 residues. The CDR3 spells CASSQMGGIGEKLFF. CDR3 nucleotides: TGCGCCAGCAGCCAAATGGGGGGTATCGGTGAAAAACTGTTTTTT.

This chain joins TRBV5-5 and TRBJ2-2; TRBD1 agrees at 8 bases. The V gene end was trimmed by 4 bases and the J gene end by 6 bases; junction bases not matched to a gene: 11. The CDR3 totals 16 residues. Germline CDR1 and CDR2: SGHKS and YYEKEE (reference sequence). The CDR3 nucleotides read TGTGCCAGCAGCCTTCAAAGACAGGGGTGGGCCGGGGAGCTGTTTTTT. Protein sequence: CASSLQRQGWAGELFF.

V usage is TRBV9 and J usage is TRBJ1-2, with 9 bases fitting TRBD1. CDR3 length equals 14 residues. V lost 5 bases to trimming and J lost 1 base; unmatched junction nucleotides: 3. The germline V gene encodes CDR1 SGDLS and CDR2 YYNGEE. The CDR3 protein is CASRGTGSNYGYTF. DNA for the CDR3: TGTGCCAGCAGGGGGACAGGGAGTAACTATGGCTACACCTTC. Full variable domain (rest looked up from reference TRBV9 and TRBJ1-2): DSGVTQTPKHLITATGQRVTLRCSPRSGDLSVYWYQQSLDQGLQFLIQYYNGEERAKGNILERFSAQQFPDLHSELNLSSLELGDSALYFCASRGTGSNYGYTFGSGTRLTVV.

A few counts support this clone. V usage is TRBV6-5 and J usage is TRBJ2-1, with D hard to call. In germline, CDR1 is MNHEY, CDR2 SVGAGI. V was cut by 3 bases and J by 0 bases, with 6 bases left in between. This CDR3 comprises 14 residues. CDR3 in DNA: TGTGCCAGCAGTTATACAGCCTCCTACAATGAGCAGTTCTTC. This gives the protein CASSYTASYNEQFF.

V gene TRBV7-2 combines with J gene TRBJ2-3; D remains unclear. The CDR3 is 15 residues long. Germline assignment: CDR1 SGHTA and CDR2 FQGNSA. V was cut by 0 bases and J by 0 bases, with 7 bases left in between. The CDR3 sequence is CASSLAVSSTDTQYF. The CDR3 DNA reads TGTGCCAGCAGCTTAGCGGTGTCTAGCACAGATACGCAGTATTTT.